This TCR beta chain derives from a study of blood T cell repertoires in COVID-19. Study summary: T cells, B-cell-depleted T cells, or PBMCs supplied cDNA or gDNA.

From germline, CDR1 is MNHEY and CDR2 SMNVEV (reference sequence). Trimming shortened V by 6 bases and J by 7 bases, and 16 bases separated the two germline ends. The CDR3 extends over 14 amino acids. Repertoires were generated with immunoSEQ multiplex PCR, while TCRdb's copy carries only in-frame clones and drops some. The data contain 260,000 or so clones, approximately 82% of them singletons. The clonotype originates from a man at least 80 years old with acute or convalescent COVID-19. Sequencing used peripheral blood. This sequence joins TRBV27 and TRBJ1-5, with D tentatively TRBD1 (5 bases). For the CDR3, the DNA is TGTGCCAGCAGGCCGGGACGGGGGGGACAGCCCCAGCATTTT. It specifies CASRPGRGGQPQHF.